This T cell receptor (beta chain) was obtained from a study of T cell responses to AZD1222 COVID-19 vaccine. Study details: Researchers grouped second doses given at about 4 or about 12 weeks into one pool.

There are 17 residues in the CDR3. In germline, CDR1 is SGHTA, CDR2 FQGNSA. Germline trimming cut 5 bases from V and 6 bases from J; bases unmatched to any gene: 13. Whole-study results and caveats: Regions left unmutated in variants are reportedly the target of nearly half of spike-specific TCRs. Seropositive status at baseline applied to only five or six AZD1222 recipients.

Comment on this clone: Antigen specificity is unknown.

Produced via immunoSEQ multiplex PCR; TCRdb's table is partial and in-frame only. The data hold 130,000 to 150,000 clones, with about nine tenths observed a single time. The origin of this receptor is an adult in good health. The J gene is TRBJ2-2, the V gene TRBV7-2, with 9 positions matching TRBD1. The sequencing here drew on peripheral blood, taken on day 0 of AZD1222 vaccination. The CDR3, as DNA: TGTGCCAGCAGCAAAAAAGGGGACAGGGTTTCTTCCGGGGAGCTGTTTTTT. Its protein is CASSKKGDRVSSGELFF.